This T cell receptor (beta chain) was identified in a study of esophageal squamous cell carcinoma under preoperative chemotherapy. On the study more broadly: Samples included peripheral blood T cells as well as tumor-infiltrating lymphocytes. Overall study findings and caveats: Abundant clones tended to shrink rather than expand after paclitaxel-nedaplatin. Tumor-infiltrating lymphocytes showed no significant post-chemotherapy TCR diversity increase, unlike peripheral T cells.

Noted time point: after preoperative PTX-NDP chemotherapy. Before surgery, patients were given preoperative paclitaxel-nedaplatin chemotherapy. TCRdb redid the calling of the PCR reads with MiXCR, one entry per CDR3 protein. This table holds under 13,000 distinct CDR3 sequences, roughly 63% found once. A note on this clonotype: What it binds is unknown.

This CDR3 region has 16 residues. Germline CDR1 MNHNS, CDR2 SASEGT. The rearrangement links TRBV6-1 to TRBJ2-3; possibly TRBD2 for D (6 bases). The last part of the DNA fits TRBJ2-7 better; the J call may be wrong. Sample collection was performed from a patient given preoperative chemotherapy. This receptor was identified in a human donor with esophageal squamous cell carcinoma. The donor label of this sample is uncertain. For the CDR3, the DNA is TGTGCCAGCAGTGAATTTGGGGGGAGCTCCAAAAATATGCAGTACTTC. It yields the protein CASSEFGGSSKNMQYF.